This is a list of T cell receptor beta chains from one sample in a study of human T cells and chemical hapten exposure. TCRdb redid the calling of the RACE reads with MiXCR, one entry per CDR3 protein. The repertoire includes 95,000 to 130,000 distinct CDR3 sequences, 9% to 13% of them detected once, and 1.3% to 1.5% sits in the top ten. This specimen was whole blood, taken in connection with sensitization to the hapten diphenylcyclopropenone (DPC). The origin of the receptors is a woman in her forties or fifties with alopecia areata. Some clones in this sample may be carry-over from other donors' samples. Both conserved end residues are part of each CDR3. A D gene is named only where the DNA matches it firmly. Some rows mark clone size as missing; the rest say once, few, many or name a class of expanded clone.

d_call: NA
clone_size: few
j_call: TRBJ1-1
v_call: TRBV5-1
cdr3_nt: TGCGCCAGCAGCTTGGGACAAGGTGAAGCTTTCTTT
cdr3_aa: CASSLGQGEAFF

d_call: NA
clone_size: few
j_call: TRBJ2-1
v_call: TRBV29-1
cdr3_nt: TGCAGCGTTGCAGGGGTGAGGGGACACAATGAGCAGTTCTTC
cdr3_aa: CSVAGVRGHNEQFF

d_call: NA
clone_size: NA
j_call: TRBJ2-5
v_call: TRBV4-1
cdr3_nt: TGCGCCAGCAGCCAAATAGCGGAGACCCAGTACTTC
cdr3_aa: CASSQIAETQYF

d_call: TRBD1
clone_size: many
j_call: TRBJ1-6
v_call: TRBV7-8
cdr3_nt: TGTGCCAGCAGCTTAGTAGGGGGCGCCAGTTCACCCCTCCACTTT
cdr3_aa: CASSLVGGASSPLHF

d_call: TRBD1
clone_size: many
j_call: TRBJ2-7
v_call: TRBV29-1
cdr3_nt: TGCAGCGTTAAGACAGGGGGCAACTCCTACGAGCAGTACTTC
cdr3_aa: CSVKTGGNSYEQYF

d_call: NA
clone_size: few
j_call: TRBJ2-7
v_call: TRBV6-6
cdr3_nt: TGTGCCAGCAGTTACTCGTATGGCCACTCCTACGAGCAGTACTTC
cdr3_aa: CASSYSYGHSYEQYF

d_call: NA
clone_size: few
j_call: TRBJ2-7
v_call: TRBV18
cdr3_nt: TGTGTCAGCTCACGCAGGGACACAGCCTACGAGCAGTACTTC
cdr3_aa: CVSSRRDTAYEQYF

d_call: TRBD1
clone_size: many
j_call: TRBJ2-7
v_call: TRBV18
cdr3_nt: TGTGCCAGCTCACCAGTAAGACAGGGGGCGGACGAGCAGTACTTC
cdr3_aa: CASSPVRQGADEQYF

d_call: TRBD1
clone_size: few
j_call: TRBJ2-5
v_call: TRBV5-1
cdr3_nt: TGCGCCAGCAGCTTGGGACAGGGTCCGATAGGAGAGACCCAGTACTTC
cdr3_aa: CASSLGQGPIGETQYF

d_call: NA
clone_size: many
j_call: TRBJ2-6
v_call: TRBV6-5
cdr3_nt: TGTGCCAGCAGTTATCAGGGTTCTGGGGCCAACGTCCTGACTTTC
cdr3_aa: CASSYQGSGANVLTF

d_call: NA
clone_size: few
j_call: TRBJ2-2
v_call: TRBV15
cdr3_nt: TGTGCCACCAGCAGAGAAAGCCAGTACACCGGGGAGCTGTTTTTT
cdr3_aa: CATSRESQYTGELFF

d_call: NA
clone_size: few
j_call: TRBJ2-7
v_call: TRBV28
cdr3_nt: TGTGCCAGCAGTTTAGAAGTTTCCTCCTACGAGCAGTACTTC
cdr3_aa: CASSLEVSSYEQYF

d_call: NA
clone_size: many
j_call: TRBJ2-3
v_call: TRBV18
cdr3_nt: TGTGCCAGCTCACCACCGGTTTATACAGATACGCAGTATTTT
cdr3_aa: CASSPPVYTDTQYF

d_call: NA
clone_size: many
j_call: TRBJ1-2
v_call: TRBV20-1
cdr3_nt: TGCAGTGCTAGAGATTTCCAGCCCTATGGCTACACCTTC
cdr3_aa: CSARDFQPYGYTF

d_call: TRBD2
clone_size: NA
j_call: TRBJ2-7
v_call: TRBV7-6
cdr3_nt: TGTGCCAGCAGCCTAGGAGCGGGACCATCCTACGAGCAGTACTTC
cdr3_aa: CASSLGAGPSYEQYF

d_call: NA
clone_size: NA
j_call: TRBJ1-2
v_call: TRBV25-1
cdr3_nt: TGTGCCAGCAGTGAATCGGAGAGATATGGCTACACCTTC
cdr3_aa: CASSESERYGYTF